The TCR beta chain described here comes from a study of OX40 agonist ivuxolimab in advanced cancers. Trimming took 0 bases from V and 0 from J, leaving 8 bases between them. Germline V gives CDR1 SGHRS, CDR2 YFSETQ. The CDR3 consists of 15 residues. As for this clone: As yet, its antigen is unknown.

This table comes from immunoSEQ multiplex PCR, and its TCRdb copy is limited to in-frame clones, with some not included. The table shows about 79,000 clones, with 80% to 90% occurring only once. Study-level points and caveats: Within 6 weeks, CD4+ and CD8+ blood T cells expanded clonally at 0.1 to 3.0 mg/kg. CD8+ T cells (on average) carried more expanded clones than CD4+ T cells.

This sequence joins TRBV5-1 and TRBJ2-3; D unclear. The clonotype originates from an adult with an advanced solid tumor such as melanoma, head and neck, liver or kidney cancer. The starting material was CD4+ or CD8+ T cells sorted from blood, obtained in a trial of the OX40 agonist ivuxolimab. Here the CDR3 reads CASSLVATSTDTQYF. CDR3 nucleotides: TGCGCCAGCAGCTTGGTGGCTACTAGCACAGATACGCAGTATTTT.